This T cell receptor beta chain stems from a study of T cells in Graves' hyperthyroidism and ophthalmopathy. CDR1 SGHTA and CDR2 FQGNSA come from the germline V gene. V shed 5 bases and J shed 5 bases, with 13 bases lying between them. The CDR3 has 13 amino acids. RNA transcripts yielded amplified TCR beta CDR3 regions. The HTBI primer set served for first-round RT-PCR of the TCR CDR3. TCRdb re-derived calls from the multiplex PCR reads in MiXCR, one entry per CDR3 protein. The data show fewer than 700,000 distinct CDR3 sequences, 15% to 20% seen once. This clonotype was observed at least ten times. The sample was blood. V usage is TRBV7-2 and J usage is TRBJ2-7; D might be TRBD1 (6 bases). This receptor was taken from a woman aged 30 to 39 with Graves' hyperthyroidism. This chain's CDR3 is CASSINRDHEQYF. The DNA of the CDR3 is TGTGCCAGCAGCATCAACAGGGACCACGAGCAGTACTTC.